A selection of T cell receptor beta chains follows, all from one sample in a study of coeliac disease. Profiled with immunoSEQ multiplex PCR; TCRdb holds only in-frame clones, not every one. Among about 3,400 clones listed, around three quarters were seen once. Sequenced material: intraepithelial lymphocytes from the gut. These receptors were obtained from a man younger than 30 with celiac disease on a gluten-free diet. Each CDR3 is given with its conserved first and last residue. D genes are given only for firm matches. Clone size is not always given. Where it is, it says once, few, many or a class for expanded clones.

>-|-|TRBJ1-4|TRBV21-1
TGTGCCAGCAGCATCGATCTAGCTAACAAGGTGCATAATGAAAAACTGTTTTTT
CASSIDLANKVHNEKLFF
>TRBD2|-|TRBJ2-3|TRBV27
TGTGCCAGCAATATACTGGCGGGGGGGCTGGATACGCAGTATTTT
CASNILAGGLDTQYF
>TRBD1|-|TRBJ1-1|TRBV4-3
TGCGCCAGCAGCCAAGACTCTACAGGGGTGATCGGCACTGAAGCTTTCTTT
CASSQDSTGVIGTEAFF
>-|few|TRBJ2-7|TRBV7-9
TGTGCCAGCAGCTTGGGCAGGGGTCGGGGCGAGCAGTACTTC
CASSLGRGRGEQYF
>-|-|TRBJ1-1|TRBV30
TGTGCCAGGAGAATGCAGGTCAACACTGAAGCTTTCTTT
CARRMQVNTEAFF
>TRBD1|-|TRBJ1-3|TRBV9
TGTGCCAGCAGCGGCCTTCTCCGGGACAGTAGTGGAAACACCATATATTTT
CASSGLLRDSSGNTIYF
>-|-|TRBJ1-1|TRBV5-1
TGCGCCAGCAGCTTGGCGGGGGGGAACACTGAAGCTTTCTTT
CASSLAGGNTEAFF
>TRBD1|few|TRBJ2-7|TRBV29-1
TGCAGCGTTGCGGGACAGCATGCCTACGAGCAGTACTTC
CSVAGQHAYEQYF
>-|few|TRBJ1-4|TRBV9
TGTGCCAGCAGCGCCACCGGAGGTGAAAAACTGTTTTTT
CASSATGGEKLFF
>TRBD1|-|TRBJ1-2|TRBV6-5
TGTGCCAGCAGGAGGGGACAGGGAGTCTATGGCTACACCTTC
CASRRGQGVYGYTF
>TRBD2|-|TRBJ2-5|TRBV6-6
TGTGCCAGCAGTCCAAATGCGAGCGGGACCTCCGGGACCCAGTACTTC
CASSPNASGTSGTQYF
>-|-|TRBJ1-6|TRBV28
TGTGCCAGCAGTTTACGGGGGTATAATTCACCCCTCCACTTT
CASSLRGYNSPLHF
>TRBD2|-|TRBJ2-1|TRBV9
TGTGCCAGCAACGTAGCTCAGTGGGGGGGGGATGAGCAGTTCTTC
CASNVAQWGGDEQFF
>-|-|TRBJ1-2|TRBV28
TGTGCCAGCAGCGAGGGACAACAGCGGTACTATGGCTACACCTTC
CASSEGQQRYYGYTF
>-|-|TRBJ1-3|TRBV19
TGTGCCAGTAGCAGGGTCGTTATAACCTCTGGAAACACCATATATTTT
CASSRVVITSGNTIYF
>-|-|TRBJ1-2|TRBV7-2
TGTGCCAGCAGCTCGTACTATGGCTACACCTTC
CASSSYYGYTF
>-|-|TRBJ2-2|TRBV15
TGTGCCACCAGCAGAGAGCAACCTCCCCGGTCCGGGGAGCTGTTTTTT
CATSREQPPRSGELFF
>TRBD1|-|TRBJ2-7|TRBV28
TGTGCCACCATGGCCGGGACAGGGATACCCTACGAGCAGTACTTC
CATMAGTGIPYEQYF
>TRBD2|-|TRBJ2-1|TRBV4-2
TGTGCCAGCAGCCAAGTATGGAGTAGGACTAGCGAATACAATGAGCAGTTCTTC
CASSQVWSRTSEYNEQFF
>-|-|TRBJ1-2|TRBV6-5
TGTGCCAGCAGTTACGGGGGGAGCTACACCTTC
CASSYGGSYTF
>-|few|TRBJ2-2|TRBV4-3
TGCGCCAGCAGCCAAGCTGGGGCGGTGAACACCGGGGAGCTGTTTTTT
CASSQAGAVNTGELFF
>-|-|TRBJ1-5|TRBV27
TGTGCCAGCAGTTACAGAGATAGCAATCAGCCCCAGCATTTT
CASSYRDSNQPQHF
>-|-|TRBJ2-5|TRBV7-9
TGTGCCAGCACCCCCAGTGAAACCCAGTACTTC
CASTPSETQYF
>TRBD1|-|TRBJ1-1|TRBV5-1
TGCGCCAGCCTACAGGGGGCGGGCACTGAAGCTTTCTTT
CASLQGAGTEAFF
>-|-|TRBJ2-7|TRBV28
TGTGCCAGCAGTCACCAGGGATACGAGCAGTACTTC
CASSHQGYEQYF
>TRBD2|-|TRBJ2-1|TRBV6-5
TGTGCCAGCAGGGGGGGGAGCTCCTACAATGAGCAGTTCTTC
CASRGGSSYNEQFF
>-|-|TRBJ2-7|TRBV18
TGTGCCAGCTCACCGAGCGCCGGGTACGAGCAGTACTTC
CASSPSAGYEQYF
>-|few|TRBJ1-2|TRBV19
TGTGCCAGTAACCACCCCGGGACTGGCAACTATGGCTACACCTTC
CASNHPGTGNYGYTF